This entry lists 11 T cell receptor beta chains sequenced from one sample in a study of OX40 agonist ivuxolimab in advanced cancers. Method: immunoSEQ multiplex PCR; TCRdb's copy keeps in-frame clones and lacks some. The sample includes about 80,000 clones, approximately 83% of them seen just once. The sample was CD4+ or CD8+ T cells sorted from blood, taken in a trial of the OX40 agonist ivuxolimab. Receptors originate from an adult with an advanced solid tumor such as melanoma, head and neck, liver or kidney cancer.

The chain has TRBV10-1 and TRBJ1-4; the D gene is possibly TRBD1 (5 bases). Between the trimmed V and J ends, which lost 6 bases and 4 bases, there was a span of 15 bases. This CDR3 spans 15 amino acids. CDR1 is WNHNN, CDR2 SYGVQD, per germline (reference sequence). The CDR3 loop reads CASRPKTAYNEKLFF. DNA for the CDR3: TGCGCCAGCAGACCCAAGACAGCTTATAATGAAAAACTGTTTTTT.

The V and J genes are TRBV5-6 and TRBJ2-3; 7 nucleotides line up with TRBD2. The germline V gene encodes CDR1 SGHDT and CDR2 YYEEEE. The CDR3 has 15 residues. V trimming: 0 bases; J trimming: 1 base; junction bases outside the gene matches: 2. DNA for the CDR3: TGTGCCAGCAGCTTGGTGGGGGGGGGCACAGATACGCAGTATTTT. Translating gives CASSLVGGGTDTQYF.

This clone was observed once. The rearrangement uses TRBV5-8 and TRBJ2-7, with D maybe TRBD1 (5 bases). Germline CDR1 is SGHTS and CDR2 is YDEGEE. The CDR3 is 16 amino acids. The V end lost 4 bases, the J end lost 3 bases, and 20 bases lay between the germline ends. The CDR3 DNA sequence: TGTGCCAGCAGCCTTCGTTGGGAAGGGGCCCTCTACGAGCAGTACTTC. This sequence encodes CASSLRWEGALYEQYF. The variable domain in full, completed from reference TRBV5-8 and TRBJ2-7, reads EAGVTQSPTHLIKTRGQQATLRCSPISGHTSVYWYQQALGLGLQFLLWYDEGEERNRGNFPPRFSGRQFPNYSSELNVNALELEDSALYLCASSLRWEGALYEQYFGPGTRLTVT.

The chain carries TRBV2 and TRBJ1-2; D may be TRBD1 (6 bases). Germline V gene lookup returns CDR1 SNHLY and CDR2 FYNNEI. The CDR3 runs 13 residues. With 7 bases removed from V and 2 bases from J, the gap between germline ends came to 11 bases. CDR3 protein: CASTLDRNYGYTF. The CDR3 bases are TGTGCCAGCACCCTCGACAGGAACTATGGCTACACCTTC.

The chain joins TRBV5-1 to TRBJ1-2; 7 bases align to TRBD1. Trimming took 3 bases from V and 2 from J; bases not matched to a gene: 10. CDR1 is SGHRS and CDR2 is YFSETQ in the germline V gene. The CDR3 covers 16 residues. The CDR3 loop reads CASSSGTAIYNYGYTF. The CDR3 DNA is TGCGCCAGCAGCTCCGGGACAGCTATATACAACTATGGCTACACCTTC. Full variable domain (outside the CDR3, taken from reference TRBV5-1 and TRBJ1-2): KAGVTQTPRYLIKTRGQQVTLSCSPISGHRSVSWYQQTPGQGLQFLFEYFSETQRNKGNFPGRFSGRQFSNSRSEMNVSTLELGDSALYLCASSSGTAIYNYGYTFGSGTRLTVV.

Worth noting for this clone: Other DNA sequences from this sample encode an identical CDR3 as well. This sequence joins TRBV5-4 and TRBJ1-2; TRBD1 might be the D (6 bases). CDR1 SGHNT and CDR2 YYREEE come from the germline V gene (reference sequence). V lost 9 bases to trimming and J lost 3 bases, with 18 bases between them. The CDR3 is made up of 14 amino acids. The CDR3 nucleotides are TGTGCCACCCGACGGGGGGCTTCTGACTATGGCTACACCTTC. Amino acids: CATRRGASDYGYTF.

CDR3 residues: CATSPRDRGARTEAFF. The CDR3 DNA reads as TGTGCCACCAGCCCCCGGGACAGGGGGGCGCGAACTGAAGCTTTCTTT. The chain joins TRBV15 to TRBJ1-1; 11 bases match TRBD1. The CDR3 has 16 amino acids. Per the germline V gene, CDR1 is LNHNV and CDR2 is YYDKDF (reference sequence). V trimming: 5 bases; J trimming: 5 bases; junction bases outside the gene matches: 10. The full variable domain, its missing parts supplied by reference TRBV15 and TRBJ1-1, is DAMVIQNPRYQVTQFGKPVTLSCSQTLNHNVMYWYQQKSSQAPKLLFHYYDKDFNNEADTPDNFQSRRPNTSFCFLDIRSPGLGDTAMYLCATSPRDRGARTEAFFGQGTRLTVV.

The J gene is TRBJ1-3, the V gene TRBV30; D may be TRBD1 (5 bases). Deletions cut 3 bases from V and 4 bases from J, with 19 bases between. Germline CDR1 and CDR2: GTSNPN and SVGIG (reference sequence). The CDR3 length is 16 residues. The CDR3 here is CAWRTGGASYGNTIYF. In DNA form, the CDR3 reads TGTGCCTGGAGGACTGGGGGAGCTAGCTACGGAAACACCATATATTTT.

The sample holds one count of this clone. The rearrangement uses TRBV6-4 and TRBJ1-5; 8 bases are shared with TRBD1. Unmatched junction bases numbered 5, after V lost 10 bases and J lost 0 bases. The length of the CDR3 is 14 residues. CDR1 is MRHNA, CDR2 SNTAGT, per germline. CDR3 amino acids: CATSTGDSNQPQHF. CDR3 bases: TGTGCCACGTCGACAGGGGATAGCAATCAGCCCCAGCATTTT.

The V gene is TRBV5-3, the J gene TRBJ2-2; D not certain. TRBV5-3 is given ORF status, its function remaining uncertain. The CDR3 spans 15 residues. Trimming pared 4 bases from V and 0 bases from J, leaving 10 bases between. CDR3 coding DNA: TGTGCCAGAAGCCAGGAGACCGCGAACACCGGGGAGCTGTTTTTT. Its translation: CARSQETANTGELFF.

This CDR3 reads CASSQDPGSETQYF. CDR3 DNA sequence: TGCGCCAGCAGCCAAGATCCGGGCTCGGAGACCCAGTACTTC. The rearrangement joins TRBV4-1 to TRBJ2-5; D unresolved. The CDR3 runs 14 residues. The germline CDR1 and CDR2 sequences are MGHRA and YSYEKL. V was clipped by 0 bases and J by 5 bases, with 10 bases between them.